Here is one TCR beta chain with its context. Germline assignment: CDR1 SGHTA and CDR2 FQGNSA. The CDR3 has 15 residues. The ends were cut back, 1 base at V and 2 bases at J, with 9 bases in the middle. The data are from a study of blood T cell repertoires in COVID-19. Study-wide context: PBMCs, B-cell-depleted T cells, or T cells provided the cDNA or gDNA that made up the material.

Produced via immunoSEQ multiplex PCR; TCRdb's table is partial and in-frame only. Of some 200,000 clones listed, under 85% are singletons. The chain links TRBV7-2 to TRBJ1-3; D is possibly TRBD1 (5 bases). The sequence came from a woman in her forties with acute or convalescent COVID-19. Sequenced material: peripheral blood. CDR3 protein: CASSLGGGTGNTIYF. The DNA of the CDR3 is TGTGCCAGCAGCTTAGGGGGGGGAACTGGAAACACCATATATTTT. The variable domain in full, completed from reference TRBV7-2 and TRBJ1-3, reads GAGVSQSPSNKVTEKGKDVELRCDPISGHTALYWYRQSLGQGLEFLIYFQGNSAPDKSGLPSDRFSAERTGGSVSTLTIQRTQQEDSAVYLCASSLGGGTGNTIYFGEGSWLTVV.